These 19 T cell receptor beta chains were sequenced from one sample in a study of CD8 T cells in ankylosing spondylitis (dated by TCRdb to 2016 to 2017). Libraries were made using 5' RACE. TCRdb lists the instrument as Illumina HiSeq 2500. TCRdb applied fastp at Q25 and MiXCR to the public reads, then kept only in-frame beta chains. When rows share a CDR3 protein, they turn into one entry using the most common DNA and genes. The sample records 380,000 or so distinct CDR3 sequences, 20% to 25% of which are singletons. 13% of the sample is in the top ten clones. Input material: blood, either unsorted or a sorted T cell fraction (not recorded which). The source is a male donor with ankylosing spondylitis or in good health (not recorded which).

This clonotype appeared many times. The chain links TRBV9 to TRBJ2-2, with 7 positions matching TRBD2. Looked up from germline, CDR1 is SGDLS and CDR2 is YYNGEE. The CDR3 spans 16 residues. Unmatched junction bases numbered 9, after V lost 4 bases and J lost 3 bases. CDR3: CASSPGSAGYTGELFF. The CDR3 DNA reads TGTGCCAGCAGCCCTGGGTCAGCGGGGTACACCGGGGAGCTGTTTTTT.

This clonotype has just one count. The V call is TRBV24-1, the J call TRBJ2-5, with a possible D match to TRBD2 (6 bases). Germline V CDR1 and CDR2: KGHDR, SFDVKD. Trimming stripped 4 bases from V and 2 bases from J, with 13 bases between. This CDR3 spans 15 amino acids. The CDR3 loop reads CATSETPSAQETQYF. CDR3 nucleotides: TGTGCCACCAGTGAAACCCCTAGCGCGCAAGAGACCCAGTACTTC.

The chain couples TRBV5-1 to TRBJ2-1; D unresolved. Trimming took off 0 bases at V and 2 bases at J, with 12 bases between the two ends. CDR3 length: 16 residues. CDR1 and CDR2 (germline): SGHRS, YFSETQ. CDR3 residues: CASSLGGFNTYNEQFF. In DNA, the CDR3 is TGCGCCAGCAGCTTGGGGGGTTTCAACACCTACAATGAGCAGTTCTTC.

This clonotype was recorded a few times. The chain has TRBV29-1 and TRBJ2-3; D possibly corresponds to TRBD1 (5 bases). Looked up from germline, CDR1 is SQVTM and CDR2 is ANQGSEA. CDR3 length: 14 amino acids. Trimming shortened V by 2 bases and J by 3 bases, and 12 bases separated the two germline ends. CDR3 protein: CSVESRVRTDTQYF. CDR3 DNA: TGCAGCGTTGAATCCAGGGTTAGGACAGATACGCAGTATTTT.

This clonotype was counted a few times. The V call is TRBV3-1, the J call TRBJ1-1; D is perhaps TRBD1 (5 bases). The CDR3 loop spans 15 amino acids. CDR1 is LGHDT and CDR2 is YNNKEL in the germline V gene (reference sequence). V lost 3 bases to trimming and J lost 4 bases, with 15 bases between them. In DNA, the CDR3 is TGTGCCAGCAGCCACCCCTGGGCAGGGACCACTGAAGCTTTCTTT. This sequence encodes CASSHPWAGTTEAFF. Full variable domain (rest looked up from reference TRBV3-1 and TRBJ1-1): DTAVSQTPKYLVTQMGNDKSIKCEQNLGHDTMYWYKQDSKKFLKIMFSYNNKELIINETVPNRFSPKSPDKAHLNLHINSLELGDSAVYFCASSHPWAGTTEAFFGQGTRLTVV.

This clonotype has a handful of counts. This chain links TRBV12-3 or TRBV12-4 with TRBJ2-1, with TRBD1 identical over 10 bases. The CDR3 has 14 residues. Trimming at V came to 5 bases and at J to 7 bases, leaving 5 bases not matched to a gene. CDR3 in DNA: TGTGCCAGCAGTGGGACAGGGGCTAGGAATGAGCAGTTCTTC. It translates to CASSGTGARNEQFF.

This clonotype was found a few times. The CDR3 bases are TGTGCCAGCAGCTTCCCGGGACAGGGGTCCTACGAGCAGTACTTC. Translated: CASSFPGQGSYEQYF. This chain uses TRBV11-1 with TRBJ2-7; 10 nucleotides align to TRBD1. V dropped 3 bases and J dropped 1; count of bases not matched to a gene: 3. This CDR3 has 15 amino acids. Germline loops: CDR1 SGHAT, CDR2 FQDESV (reference sequence).

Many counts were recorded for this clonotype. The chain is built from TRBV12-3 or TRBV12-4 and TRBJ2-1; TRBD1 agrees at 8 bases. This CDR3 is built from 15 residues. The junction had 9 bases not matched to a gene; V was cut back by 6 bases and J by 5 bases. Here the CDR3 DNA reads TGTGCCAGCAGATTCACAGGGGGTCTGAACAATGAGCAGTTCTTC. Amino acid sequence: CASRFTGGLNNEQFF.

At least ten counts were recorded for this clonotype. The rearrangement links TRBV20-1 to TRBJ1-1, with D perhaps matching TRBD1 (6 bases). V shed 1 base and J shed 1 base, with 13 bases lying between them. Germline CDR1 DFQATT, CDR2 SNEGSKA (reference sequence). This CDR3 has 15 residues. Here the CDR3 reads CSARVGGRQNTEAFF. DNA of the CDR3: TGCAGTGCTAGAGTAGGGGGGAGGCAGAACACTGAAGCTTTCTTT.

DNA for the CDR3: TGTGCCAGCAGCCAAGGCGGGAGTCCTAATGAGCAGTTCTTC. Protein sequence: CASSQGGSPNEQFF. This chain links TRBV3-1 with TRBJ2-1, with 7 bases aligning to TRBD2. The CDR3 spans 14 residues. The germline V gene encodes CDR1 LGHDT and CDR2 YNNKEL (reference sequence). Unmatched junction bases numbered 4, after V lost 1 base and J lost 7 bases.

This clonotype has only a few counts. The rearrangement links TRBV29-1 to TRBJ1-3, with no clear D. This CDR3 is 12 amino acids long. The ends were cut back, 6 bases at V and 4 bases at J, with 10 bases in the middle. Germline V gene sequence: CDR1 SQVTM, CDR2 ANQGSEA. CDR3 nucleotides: TGCAGCGTAGCCAAGGAGGGAAACACCATATATTTT. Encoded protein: CSVAKEGNTIYF.

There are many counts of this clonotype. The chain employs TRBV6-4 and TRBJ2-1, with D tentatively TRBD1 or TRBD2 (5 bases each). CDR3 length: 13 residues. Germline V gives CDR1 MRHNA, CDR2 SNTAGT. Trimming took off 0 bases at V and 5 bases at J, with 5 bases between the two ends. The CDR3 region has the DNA TGTGCCAGCAGTGACTCGGGACACAATGAGCAGTTCTTC. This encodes CASSDSGHNEQFF.

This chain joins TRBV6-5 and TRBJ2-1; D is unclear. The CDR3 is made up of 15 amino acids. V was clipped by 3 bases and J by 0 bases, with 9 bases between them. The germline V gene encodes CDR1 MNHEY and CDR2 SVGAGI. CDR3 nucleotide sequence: TGTGCCAGCAGTTATGGCAGGCCCTCCTACAATGAGCAGTTCTTC. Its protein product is CASSYGRPSYNEQFF.

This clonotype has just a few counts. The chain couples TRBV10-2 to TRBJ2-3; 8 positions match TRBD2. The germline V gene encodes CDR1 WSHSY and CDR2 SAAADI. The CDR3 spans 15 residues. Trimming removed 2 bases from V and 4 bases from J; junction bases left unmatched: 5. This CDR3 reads CASSEAGGQADTQYF. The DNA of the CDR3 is TGCGCCAGCAGTGAGGCGGGGGGCCAGGCAGATACGCAGTATTTT.

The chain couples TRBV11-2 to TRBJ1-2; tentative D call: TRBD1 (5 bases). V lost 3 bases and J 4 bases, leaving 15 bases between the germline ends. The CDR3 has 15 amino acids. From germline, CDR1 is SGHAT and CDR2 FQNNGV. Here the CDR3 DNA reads TGTGCCAGCAGCTTCGGGTGGGGCGGAAGCTATGGCTACACCTTC. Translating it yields CASSFGWGGSYGYTF.

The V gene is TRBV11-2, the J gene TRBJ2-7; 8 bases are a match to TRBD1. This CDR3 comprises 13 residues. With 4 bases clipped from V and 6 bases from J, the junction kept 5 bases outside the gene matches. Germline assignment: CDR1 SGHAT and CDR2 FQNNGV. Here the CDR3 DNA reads TGTGCCAGCAGCTATGACAGGGGAGGCGAGCAGTACTTC. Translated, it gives CASSYDRGGEQYF. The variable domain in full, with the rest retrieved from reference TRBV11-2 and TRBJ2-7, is EAGVAQSPRYKIIEKRQSVAFWCNPISGHATLYWYQQILGQGPKLLIQFQNNGVVDDSQLPKDRFSAERLKGVDSTLKIQPAKLEDSAVYLCASSYDRGGEQYFGPGTRLTVT.

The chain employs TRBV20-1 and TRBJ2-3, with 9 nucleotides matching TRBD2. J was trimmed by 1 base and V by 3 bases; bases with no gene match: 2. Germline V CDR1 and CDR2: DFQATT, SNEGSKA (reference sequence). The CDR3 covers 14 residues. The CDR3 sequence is CSASKRGGTDTQYF. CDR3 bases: TGCAGTGCTAGTAAGCGGGGGGGCACAGATACGCAGTATTTT.

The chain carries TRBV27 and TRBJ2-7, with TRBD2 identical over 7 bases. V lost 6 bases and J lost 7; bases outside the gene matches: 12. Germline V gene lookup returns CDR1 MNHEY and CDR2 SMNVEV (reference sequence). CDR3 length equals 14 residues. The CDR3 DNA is TGTGCCAGCAGCCTAATGCAGGGAGCGGGGGAGCAGTACTTC. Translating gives CASSLMQGAGEQYF.

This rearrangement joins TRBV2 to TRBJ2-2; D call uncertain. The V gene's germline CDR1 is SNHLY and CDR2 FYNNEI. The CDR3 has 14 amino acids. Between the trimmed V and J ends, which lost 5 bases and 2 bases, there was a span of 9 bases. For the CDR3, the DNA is TGTGCCAGCAGTAGGCTGTCTAACACCGGGGAGCTGTTTTTT. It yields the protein CASSRLSNTGELFF.